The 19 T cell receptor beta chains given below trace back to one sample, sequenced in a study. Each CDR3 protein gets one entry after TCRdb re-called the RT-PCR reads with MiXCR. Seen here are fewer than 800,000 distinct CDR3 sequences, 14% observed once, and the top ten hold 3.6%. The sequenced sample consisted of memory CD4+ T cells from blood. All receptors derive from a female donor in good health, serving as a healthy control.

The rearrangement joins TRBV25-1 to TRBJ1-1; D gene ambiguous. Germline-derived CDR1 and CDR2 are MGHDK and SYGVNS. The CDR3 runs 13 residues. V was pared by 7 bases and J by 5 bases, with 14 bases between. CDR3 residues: CASTEAGRTEAFF. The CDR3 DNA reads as TGTGCCAGCACCGAGGCGGGGAGGACTGAAGCTTTCTTT.

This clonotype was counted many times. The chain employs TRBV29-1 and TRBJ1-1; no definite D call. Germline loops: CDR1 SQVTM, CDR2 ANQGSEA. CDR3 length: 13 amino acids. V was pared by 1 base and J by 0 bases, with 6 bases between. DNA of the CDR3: TGCAGCGTTGAAGGGGCAGTGAACACTGAAGCTTTCTTT. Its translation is CSVEGAVNTEAFF.

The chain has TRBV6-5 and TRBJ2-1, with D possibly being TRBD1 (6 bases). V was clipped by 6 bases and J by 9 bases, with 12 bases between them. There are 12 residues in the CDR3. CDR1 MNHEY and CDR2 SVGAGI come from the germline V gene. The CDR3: CASRQGNGEQFF. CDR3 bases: TGTGCCAGCAGACAGGGTAACGGTGAGCAGTTCTTC.

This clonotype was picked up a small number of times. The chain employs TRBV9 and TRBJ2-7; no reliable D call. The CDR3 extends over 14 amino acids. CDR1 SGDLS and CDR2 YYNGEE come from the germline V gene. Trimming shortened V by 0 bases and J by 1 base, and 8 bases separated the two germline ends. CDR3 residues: CASSVATGSYEQYF. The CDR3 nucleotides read TGTGCCAGCAGCGTAGCTACCGGGTCCTACGAGCAGTACTTC.

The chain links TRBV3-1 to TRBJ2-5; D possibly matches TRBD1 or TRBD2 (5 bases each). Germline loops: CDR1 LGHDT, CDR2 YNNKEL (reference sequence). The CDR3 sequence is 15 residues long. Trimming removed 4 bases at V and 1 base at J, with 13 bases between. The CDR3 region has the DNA TGTGCCAGCAGCCGTTCCGGGACGACCCAAGAGACCCAGTACTTC. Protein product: CASSRSGTTQETQYF.

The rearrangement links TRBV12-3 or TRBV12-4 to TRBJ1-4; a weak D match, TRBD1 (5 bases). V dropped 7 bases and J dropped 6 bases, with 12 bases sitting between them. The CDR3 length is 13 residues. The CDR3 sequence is CASNFWGDEKLFF. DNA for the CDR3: TGTGCCAGCAACTTCTGGGGGGATGAAAAACTGTTTTTT.

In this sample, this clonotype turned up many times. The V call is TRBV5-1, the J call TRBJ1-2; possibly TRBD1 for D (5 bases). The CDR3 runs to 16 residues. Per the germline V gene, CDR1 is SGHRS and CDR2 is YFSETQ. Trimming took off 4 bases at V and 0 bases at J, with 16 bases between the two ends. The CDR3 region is CASSPRASTANYGYTF. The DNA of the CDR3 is TGCGCCAGCAGCCCCAGGGCCTCCACAGCTAACTATGGCTACACCTTC.

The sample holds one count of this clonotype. CDR3 nucleotide sequence: TGTGCCACCGGGGGAATAGCGGGAGTGAGAGCCGAGCAGTACTTC. As protein: CATGGIAGVRAEQYF. This chain connects TRBV19 to TRBJ2-7; 9 positions match TRBD2. V lost 10 bases to trimming and J lost 6 bases; unmatched junction nucleotides: 16. The length of the CDR3 is 15 residues. Germline CDR1 is LNHDA and CDR2 is SQIVND (reference sequence).

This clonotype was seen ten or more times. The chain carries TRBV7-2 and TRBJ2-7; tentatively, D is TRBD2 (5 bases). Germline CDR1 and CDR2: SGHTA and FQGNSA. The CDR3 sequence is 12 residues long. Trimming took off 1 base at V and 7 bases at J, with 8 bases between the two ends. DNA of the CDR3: TGTGCCAGCAGCTTAGGGCCGGGGGAGCAGTACTTC. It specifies CASSLGPGEQYF.

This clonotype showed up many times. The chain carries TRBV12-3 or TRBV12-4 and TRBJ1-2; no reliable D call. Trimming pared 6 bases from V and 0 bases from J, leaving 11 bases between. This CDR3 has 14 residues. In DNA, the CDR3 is TGTGCCAGCAGCTCGACCACTTCTAACTATGGCTACACCTTC. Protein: CASSSTTSNYGYTF.

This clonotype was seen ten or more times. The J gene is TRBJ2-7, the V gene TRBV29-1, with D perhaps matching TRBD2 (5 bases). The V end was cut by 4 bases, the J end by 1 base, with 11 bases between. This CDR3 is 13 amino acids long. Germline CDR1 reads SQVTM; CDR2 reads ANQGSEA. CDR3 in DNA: TGCAGCGTTGCGGACTCCCGTTCCTACGAGCAGTACTTC. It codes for CSVADSRSYEQYF.

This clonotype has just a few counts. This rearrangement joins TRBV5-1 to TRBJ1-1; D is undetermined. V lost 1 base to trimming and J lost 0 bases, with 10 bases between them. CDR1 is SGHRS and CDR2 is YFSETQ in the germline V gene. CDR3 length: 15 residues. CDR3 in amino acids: CASSLMGVMNTEAFF. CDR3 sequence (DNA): TGCGCCAGCAGCTTGATGGGAGTCATGAACACTGAAGCTTTCTTT.

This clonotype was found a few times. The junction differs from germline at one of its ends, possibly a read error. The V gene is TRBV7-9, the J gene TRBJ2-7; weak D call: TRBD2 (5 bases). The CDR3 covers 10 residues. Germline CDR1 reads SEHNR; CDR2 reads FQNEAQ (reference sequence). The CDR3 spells CASSLEELYF. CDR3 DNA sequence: TGTGCCAGCAGCTTGGAGGAGCTGTACTTC. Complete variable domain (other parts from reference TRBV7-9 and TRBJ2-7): DTGVSQNPRHKITKRGQNVTFRCDPISEHNRLYWYRQTLGQGPEFLTYFQNEAQLEKSRLLSDRFSAERPKGSFSTLEIQRTEQGDSAMYLCASSLEELYFGPGTRLTVT.

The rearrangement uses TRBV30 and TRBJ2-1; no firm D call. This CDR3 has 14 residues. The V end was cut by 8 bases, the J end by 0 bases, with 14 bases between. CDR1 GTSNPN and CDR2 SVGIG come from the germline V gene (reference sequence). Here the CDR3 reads CAGVLPSSYNEQFF. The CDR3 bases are TGTGCCGGCGTTCTCCCTAGCTCCTACAATGAGCAGTTCTTC.

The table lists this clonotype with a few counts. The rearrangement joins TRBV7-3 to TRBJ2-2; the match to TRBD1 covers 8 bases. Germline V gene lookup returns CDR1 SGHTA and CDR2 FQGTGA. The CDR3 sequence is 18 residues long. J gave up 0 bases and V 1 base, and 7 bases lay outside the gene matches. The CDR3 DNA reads TGTGCCAGCAGCTTAAGTGGACAGGGAAATACGAACACCGGGGAGCTGTTTTTT. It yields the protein CASSLSGQGNTNTGELFF. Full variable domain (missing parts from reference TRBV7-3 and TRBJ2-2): GAGVSQTPSNKVTEKGKYVELRCDPISGHTALYWYRQSLGQGPEFLIYFQGTGAADDSGLPNDRFFAVRPEGSVSTLKIQRTERGDSAVYLCASSLSGQGNTNTGELFFGEGSRLTVL.

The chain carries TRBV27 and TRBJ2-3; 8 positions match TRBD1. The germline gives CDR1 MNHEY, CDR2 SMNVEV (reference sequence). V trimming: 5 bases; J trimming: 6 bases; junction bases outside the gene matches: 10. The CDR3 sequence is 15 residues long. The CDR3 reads CASSGPGQVRDTQYF. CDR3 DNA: TGTGCCAGCAGTGGGCCGGGACAGGTCCGGGATACGCAGTATTTT.

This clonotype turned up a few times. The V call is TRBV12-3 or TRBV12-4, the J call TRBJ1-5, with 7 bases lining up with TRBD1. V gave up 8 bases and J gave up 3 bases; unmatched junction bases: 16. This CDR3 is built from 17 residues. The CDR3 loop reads CASSLIRGTVDNQPQHF. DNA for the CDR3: TGTGCCAGCTCCCTCATCAGAGGGACAGTGGACAATCAGCCCCAGCATTTT.

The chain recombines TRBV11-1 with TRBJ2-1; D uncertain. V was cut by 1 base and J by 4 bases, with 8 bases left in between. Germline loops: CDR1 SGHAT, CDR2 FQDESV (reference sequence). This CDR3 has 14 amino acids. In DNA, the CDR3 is TGTGCCAGCAGCTTAGTAGTACGATACAATGAGCAGTTCTTC. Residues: CASSLVVRYNEQFF.

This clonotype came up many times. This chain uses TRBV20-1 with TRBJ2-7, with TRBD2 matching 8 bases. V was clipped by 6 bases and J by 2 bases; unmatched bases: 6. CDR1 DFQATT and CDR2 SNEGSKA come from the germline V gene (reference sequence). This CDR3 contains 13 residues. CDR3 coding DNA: TGCAGTGCCCCGGGACTAGGTCCCTACGAGCAGTACTTC. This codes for CSAPGLGPYEQYF.